The entry below describes one T cell receptor beta chain. The antigen remains unidentified. The data stem from a study of metastatic and nonmetastatic thyroid tumors. Study at large: The study looked at repertoires side by side in blood and in tumor or nodule tissue from malignant and benign thyroid patients.

Notes on the study in general: When malignant thyroid tumors were compared with benign nodules, TCR beta diversity was reportedly significantly higher in the malignant tumors. This held in both blood and tumor samples.

The authors' processing: Clinicopathological groups supplied CDR3 differences that were used to build a distant-metastasis classifier for papillary thyroid cancer. Via MiXCR, TCRdb re-called the PCR reads. These V and J calls originate from TCRdb's pipeline instead of the authors' own analysis. The table has under 95,000 clones, over 9.5% seen once. Every patient underwent thyroid surgery untreated. The source is a female donor with papillary thyroid cancer or a benign thyroid nodule (not recorded which). Some clones in this sample may be carry-over from other donors' samples. Sequencing was performed on blood.

The chain's CDR3 is CASSGQGGYTGELFF. The CDR3 DNA follows: TGTGCCAGCAGCGGACAGGGTGGATACACCGGGGAGCTGTTTTTT. The chain uses TRBV5-4 and TRBJ2-2, with TRBD1 identical over 8 bases. The ends lost 4 bases at V and 3 bases at J; junction bases unmatched: 5. The CDR3 is made up of 15 amino acids. Germline values: CDR1 SGHNT, CDR2 YYREEE (reference sequence).